This T cell receptor (beta chain) emerged from a study of blood T cells in healthy people across ages. Each donor's blood draw was roughly 10 milliliters of peripheral blood. Trimming cost V 6 bases and J 4 bases, with 17 bases left between them. This CDR3 comprises 14 residues. In germline, CDR1 is DFQATT, CDR2 SNEGSKA (reference sequence). A second PCR, run for roughly 7 to 12 cycles, used a sample-barcoded 5' primer plus a J-beta primer mix. TCRdb reprocessed the 5' RACE reads via MiXCR and lists one record per CDR3 protein. The sample yields around 1,800,000 distinct CDR3 sequences, roughly two fifths seen once.

The TCR originated in a human donor in good health. V and J are TRBV20-1 and TRBJ2-3; D may be TRBD2 (7 bases). The specimen was blood. CDR3 region: CSARGGGGPDTQYF. The CDR3 DNA follows: TGCAGTGCCCGAGGAGGGGGGGGGCCAGATACGCAGTATTTT.